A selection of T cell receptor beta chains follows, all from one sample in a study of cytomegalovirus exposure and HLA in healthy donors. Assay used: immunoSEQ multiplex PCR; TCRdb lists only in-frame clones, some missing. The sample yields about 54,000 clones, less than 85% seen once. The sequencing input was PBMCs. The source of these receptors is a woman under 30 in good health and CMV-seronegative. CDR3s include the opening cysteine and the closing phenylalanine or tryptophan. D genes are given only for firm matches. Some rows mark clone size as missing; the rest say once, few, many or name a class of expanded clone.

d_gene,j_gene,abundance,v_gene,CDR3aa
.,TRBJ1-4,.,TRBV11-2,CASSLPQGPLFF
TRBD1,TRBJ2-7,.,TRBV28,CASSLGGQPYEQYF
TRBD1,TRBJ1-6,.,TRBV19,CASSIGQGARHSPLHF
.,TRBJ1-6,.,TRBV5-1,CASSLGGGDNSPLHF
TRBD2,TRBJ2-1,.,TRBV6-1,CASSGTSGDYNEQFF
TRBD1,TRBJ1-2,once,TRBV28,CASSLDRAYGYTF
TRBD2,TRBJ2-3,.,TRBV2,CASSEALAGGRDTQYF
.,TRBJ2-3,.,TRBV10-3,CAHRETDTQYF
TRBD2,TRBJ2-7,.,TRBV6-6,CASSYSGGREGYEQYF
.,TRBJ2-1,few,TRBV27,CASSLVDLRDEQFF
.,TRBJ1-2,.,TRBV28,CATGDISFYGYTF
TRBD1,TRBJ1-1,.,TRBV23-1,CASSQRHRGENTEAFF
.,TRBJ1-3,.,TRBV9,CASTRDTSGNTIYF
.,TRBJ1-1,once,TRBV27,CASSLVGSEAFF
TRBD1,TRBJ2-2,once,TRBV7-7,CASSLAQGASTGELFF
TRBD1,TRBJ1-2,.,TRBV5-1,CASSLALTGTGVGANYGYTF
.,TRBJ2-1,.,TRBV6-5,CASSQGGEGYNEQFF
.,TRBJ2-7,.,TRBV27,CASRGSGLSYERYF
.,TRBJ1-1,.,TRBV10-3,CAISEYGGTTLNTEAFF
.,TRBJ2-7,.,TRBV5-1,CASSGGFYEQYF
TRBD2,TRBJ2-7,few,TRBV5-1,CASSRRSGTAYEQYF
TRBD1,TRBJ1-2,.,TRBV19,CASRDRGQGDGYTF
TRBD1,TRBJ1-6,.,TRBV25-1,CASSDDRGWNSPLHF
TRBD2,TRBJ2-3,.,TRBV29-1,CSAGLGFGDTQYF